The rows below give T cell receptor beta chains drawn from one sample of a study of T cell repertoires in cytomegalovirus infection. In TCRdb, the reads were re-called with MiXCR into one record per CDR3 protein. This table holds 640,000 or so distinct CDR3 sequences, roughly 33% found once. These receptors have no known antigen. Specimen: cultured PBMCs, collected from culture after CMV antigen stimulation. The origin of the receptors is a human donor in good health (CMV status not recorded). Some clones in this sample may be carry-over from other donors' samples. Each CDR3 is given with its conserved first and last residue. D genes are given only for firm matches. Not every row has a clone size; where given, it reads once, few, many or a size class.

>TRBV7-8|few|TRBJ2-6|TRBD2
CASSHAGGPPVLTF
TGTGCCAGCAGCCATGCGGGGGGGCCACCCGTCCTGACTTTC
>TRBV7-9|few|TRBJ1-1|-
CASSPRGEAFF
TGTGCCAGCAGCCCTCGCGGGGAAGCTTTCTTT
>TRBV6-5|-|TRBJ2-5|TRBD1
CASRRDSAQTQYF
TGTGCCAGCAGGAGGGACAGTGCACAGACCCAGTACTTC
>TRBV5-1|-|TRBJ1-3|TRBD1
CASTETGGDGNTIYF
TGCGCCAGCACTGAGACAGGGGGAGATGGAAACACCATATATTTT
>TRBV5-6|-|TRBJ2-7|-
CASSRLPSAAYEQYF
TGTGCCAGCAGCCGTCTCCCGTCGGCGGCCTACGAGCAGTACTTC
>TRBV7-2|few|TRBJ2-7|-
CASSLHRIGEQYF
TGTGCCAGCAGCTTACATAGGATTGGCGAGCAGTACTTC
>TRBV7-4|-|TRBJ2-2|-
CASSIPRGYTGELFF
TGTGCCAGCAGCATCCCGAGGGGGTACACCGGGGAGCTGTTTTTT
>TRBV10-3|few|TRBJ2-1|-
CAISGTGRENEQFF
TGTGCCATCAGTGGGACAGGGAGGGAAAATGAGCAGTTCTTC
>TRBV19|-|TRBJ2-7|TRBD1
CASSPQGQGGREQYF
TGTGCCAGTAGTCCCCAGGGACAGGGGGGCCGCGAGCAGTACTTC
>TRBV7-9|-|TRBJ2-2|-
CACSLIGNTGELFF
TGTGCCTGCAGCTTAATCGGAAACACCGGGGAGCTGTTTTTT
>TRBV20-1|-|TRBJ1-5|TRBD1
CSAQQGKQPQHF
TGCAGTGCTCAACAGGGGAAGCAGCCCCAGCATTTT
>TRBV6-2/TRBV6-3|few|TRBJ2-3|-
CASSYLLVDGTDTQYF
TGTGCCAGCAGTTACTTACTGGTTGACGGAACAGATACGCAGTATTTT
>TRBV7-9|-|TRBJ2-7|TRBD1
CASSEDVGTETYEQYF
TGTGCCAGCAGCGAAGACGTTGGGACAGAAACATACGAGCAGTACTTC
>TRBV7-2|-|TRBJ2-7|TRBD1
CASSRGTGTYEQYF
TGTGCCAGCAGCCGGGGGACAGGGACTTACGAGCAGTACTTC
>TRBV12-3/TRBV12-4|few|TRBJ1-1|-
CASSTVTEAFF
TGTGCCAGCAGTACAGTCACTGAAGCTTTCTTT
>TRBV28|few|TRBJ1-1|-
CASSQTDLMNTEAFF
TGTGCCAGCAGCCAGACAGACCTTATGAACACTGAAGCTTTCTTT
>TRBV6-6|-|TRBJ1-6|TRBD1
CASSYAPGQGNSPLHF
TGTGCCAGCAGTTACGCTCCGGGACAGGGGAATTCACCCCTCCACTTT
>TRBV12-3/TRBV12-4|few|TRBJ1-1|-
CASSWIGALEAFF
TGTGCCAGCAGTTGGATAGGGGCCCTTGAAGCTTTCTTT
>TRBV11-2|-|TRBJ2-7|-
CASGPFVEQYF
TGTGCCAGCGGTCCTTTCGTAGAGCAGTACTTC
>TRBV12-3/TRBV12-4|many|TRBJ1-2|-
CASSLGGYVYGYTF
TGTGCCAGCAGTTTAGGGGGATATGTCTATGGCTACACCTTC
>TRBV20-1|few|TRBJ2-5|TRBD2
CSALETSGSGETQYF
TGCAGTGCTCTTGAGACTAGCGGGAGTGGGGAGACCCAGTACTTC
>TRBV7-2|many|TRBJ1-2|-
CASSPPLGSIFYGYTF
TGTGCCAGCAGCCCCCCCCTCGGCAGTATTTTCTATGGCTACACCTTC
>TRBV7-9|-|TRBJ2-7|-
CASSDQGHEQYF
TGTGCCAGCAGCGACCAGGGCCACGAGCAGTACTTC
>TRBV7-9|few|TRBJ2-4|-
CASSFGKNIQYF
TGTGCCAGCAGCTTCGGGAAAAACATTCAGTACTTC
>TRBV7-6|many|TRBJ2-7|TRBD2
CASSLLAGGPYEQYF
TGTGCCAGCAGCCTACTAGCGGGAGGGCCGTACGAGCAGTACTTC